What follows is one T cell receptor (beta chain) and its context. The antigen is undetermined. CDR3 and TCR beta VDJ profiling relied on genomic DNA as the template. TCRdb re-derived calls from the reads in MiXCR, one entry per CDR3 protein. The table records about 210,000 distinct CDR3 sequences, roughly 57% of them present only once. The source of the sample is a study of CD8+CD57+ T cells in acquired aplastic anemia. The wider study: Mean yield of DNA from sorted CD4+ and CD8+ cells was around 3 ug.

Study-wide findings and caveats: Both patients and controls carried the same twenty-nine CD8+ CDR3 sequences.

Sequenced: sorted CD4+, CD8+, or CD8+CD57+ T cells (not recorded which) from PBMCs. This TCR derives from a human donor in good health.

The CDR3 loop is CASSGGQVSQPQHF. CDR3 coding DNA: TGTGCCAGCAGCGGCGGACAGGTCAGTCAGCCCCAGCATTTT. The chain joins TRBV7-2 to TRBJ1-5; 7 nucleotides line up with TRBD1. With V trimmed by 5 bases and J by 6 bases, 7 bases remained unmatched. The germline V gene encodes CDR1 SGHTA and CDR2 FQGNSA. CDR3 size: 14 residues. Complete variable domain (other parts from reference TRBV7-2 and TRBJ1-5): GAGVSQSPSNKVTEKGKDVELRCDPISGHTALYWYRQSLGQGLEFLIYFQGNSAPDKSGLPSDRFSAERTGGSVSTLTIQRTQQEDSAVYLCASSGGQVSQPQHFGDGTRLSIL.